A selection of T cell receptor beta chains follows, all from one sample in a study of tumor-infiltrating lymphocytes in localized non-small cell lung cancer. TCRdb's copy holds only in-frame clones and misses some; the assay was immunoSEQ multiplex PCR. The sample records some 10,000 clones, around 60% being singletons. Sample: lung tumor tissue. All receptors come from a human donor with non-small cell lung cancer. Both conserved end residues are part of each CDR3. A D gene is named only where the DNA matches it firmly. A clone size is listed for some rows: how often the clone was seen (once, few, many), or a class if it is expanded.

J: TRBJ2-7; length: 14; V: TRBV7-2; D: TRBD1; size: NA; DNA: TGTGCCAGCAGCTGGGACAGCCAAGGGGACGAGCAGTACTTC; CDR3: CASSWDSQGDEQYF
J: TRBJ2-1; length: 14; V: TRBV9; D: NA; size: NA; DNA: TGTGCCAGCAGCCCAAGGCCTGAGGGGGATGAGCAGTTCTTC; CDR3: CASSPRPEGDEQFF
J: TRBJ2-7; length: 15; V: TRBV25-1; D: TRBD1; size: NA; DNA: TGTGCCAGCAGTGACCGGGACAGGGGGAACTACGAGCAGTACTTC; CDR3: CASSDRDRGNYEQYF
J: TRBJ2-7; length: 11; V: TRBV6-5; D: NA; size: NA; DNA: TGTGCCAGCAGTTTACGGTACGAGCAGTACTTC; CDR3: CASSLRYEQYF
J: TRBJ2-2; length: 13; V: TRBV6-1; D: NA; size: NA; DNA: TGTGCCAGCACTGAGGATCCTTTCGGGGAGCTGTTTTTT; CDR3: CASTEDPFGELFF
J: TRBJ2-5; length: 15; V: TRBV9; D: TRBD1; size: large; DNA: TGTGCCAGCAGCGTGGACGGGACAGGGGGAGAGACCCAGTACTTC; CDR3: CASSVDGTGGETQYF
J: TRBJ2-1; length: 17; V: TRBV18; D: NA; size: NA; DNA: TGTGCCAGCTCACCACCAGAACGGTACAGCTCCTACAATGAGCAGTTCTTC; CDR3: CASSPPERYSSYNEQFF
J: TRBJ2-1; length: 15; V: TRBV9; D: TRBD2; size: NA; DNA: TGTGCCAGCAGCCCTGGACTAGAGTTCGGCAATGAGCAGTTCTTC; CDR3: CASSPGLEFGNEQFF
J: TRBJ1-2; length: 14; V: TRBV6-5; D: NA; size: NA; DNA: TGTGCCAGCAGTTACTCGGGGAGTAACTATGGCTACACCTTC; CDR3: CASSYSGSNYGYTF
J: TRBJ2-1; length: 17; V: TRBV25-1; D: NA; size: NA; DNA: TGTGCCAGCAGTTTTTCAAGCGGGACACCAACTAGGGGTGAGCAGTTCTTC; CDR3: CASSFSSGTPTRGEQFF